Each of the 27 T cell receptor beta chains below was sequenced from the same sample in a study of lymphopenia after photon versus proton radiotherapy (dated by TCRdb to between 2018 and 2021). Receptor libraries were prepared by the immunoSEQ multiplex PCR assay. Drawn from immuneACCESS, this table holds only the in-frame rearrangements with V and J called that TCRdb kept. Clones are partly lost; checked studies trace under half to an unresolved V gene and leave the rest unexplained. Counted in this sample were some 28,000 clones; about four fifths of them appeared once. The leading ten clones occupy over 30% of the sample. The source material was peripheral blood, sampled from a patient treated with photon-based radiotherapy. All receptors derive from a man aged 45 to 65 with gastric cancer.

V is TRBV10-3 and J is TRBJ1-2; 8 nucleotides agree with TRBD1. CDR1 and CDR2 from the germline V gene are ENHRY and SYGVKD. The CDR3 is made up of 14 amino acids. J was trimmed by 8 bases and V by 3 bases; bases with no gene match: 8. The CDR3 is CAISEWQGAEGYTF. The CDR3 DNA is TGTGCCATCAGTGAATGGCAGGGGGCAGAGGGCTACACCTTC.

In this sample, this clone turned up a few times. The chain links TRBV6-5 to TRBJ1-3; D call uncertain. Germline CDR1 is MNHEY and CDR2 is SVGAGI. CDR3 length equals 14 residues. The V end lost 6 bases, the J end lost 0 bases, and 9 bases lay between the germline ends. The CDR3 spells CASRRRNSGNTIYF. CDR3 in DNA: TGTGCCAGCAGAAGGAGGAACTCTGGAAACACCATATATTTT.

V gene TRBV2 combines with J gene TRBJ2-7; D perhaps matches TRBD1 (7 bases). The V end lost 7 bases, the J end lost 4 bases, and 17 bases lay between the germline ends. The CDR3 is 14 residues long. CDR1 is SNHLY and CDR2 is FYNNEI in the germline V gene. DNA for the CDR3: TGTGCCAGCACCGGCGGGACAGCCTCTTACGAGCAGTACTTC. Amino acids: CASTGGTASYEQYF.

In nucleotides, the CDR3 is TGTGCCAGCAGCCCCCAGGGGGCTCGTTTTAGCAATCAGCCCCAGCATTTT. Protein product: CASSPQGARFSNQPQHF. The rearrangement joins TRBV7-8 to TRBJ1-5, with TRBD1 identical over 8 bases. Germline V gene sequence: CDR1 SGHVS, CDR2 FQNEAQ. CDR3 length: 17 residues. The V gene end was trimmed by 5 bases and the J gene end by 0 bases; junction bases not matched to a gene: 9.

The chain has TRBV7-9 and TRBJ1-5; 7 bases line up with TRBD1. The CDR3 length is 16 residues. J lost 5 bases, V lost 2 bases, and 9 bases had no gene match. Per germline, CDR1 SEHNR and CDR2 FQNEAQ (reference sequence). The CDR3 region is CASSLWAGGTYQPQHF. The CDR3 nucleotides are TGTGCCAGCAGCTTATGGGCAGGGGGTACGTATCAGCCCCAGCATTTT.

The CDR3 here is CASSPELVQGPGELFF. The CDR3 coding sequence is TGTGCCAGCAGTCCCGAACTGGTACAGGGACCCGGGGAGCTGTTTTTT. The chain recombines TRBV6-6 with TRBJ2-2; a weak D match, TRBD1 (6 bases). This CDR3 region has 16 residues. Trimming left V 5 bases short and J 6 bases short, with 19 bases between. Germline V gene data show CDR1 as MNHNY and CDR2 as SVGAGI (reference sequence).

The chain joins TRBV2 to TRBJ1-2, with TRBD1 as a possible D gene (6 bases). CDR1 is SNHLY and CDR2 is FYNNEI in the germline V gene. With 3 bases removed from V and 2 bases from J, the gap between germline ends came to 13 bases. This CDR3 contains 15 residues. CDR3 protein: CASSDYGTKNYGYTF. CDR3 coding DNA: TGTGCCAGCAGTGACTACGGGACAAAGAACTATGGCTACACCTTC.

Only a few counts were recorded for this clone. This chain uses TRBV6-1 with TRBJ1-5; D uncertain. Germline V gene lookup returns CDR1 MNHNS and CDR2 SASEGT. The CDR3 has 13 residues. V was pared by 2 bases and J by 6 bases, with 8 bases between. In DNA, the CDR3 is TGTGCCAGCAGTGAAACGGCAGGTCAGCCCCAGCATTTT. Translation: CASSETAGQPQHF.

This clone appeared a single time. The gene calls are TRBV7-9 and TRBJ2-2; 7 bases fit TRBD2. CDR1 is SEHNR and CDR2 is FQNEAQ in the germline V gene (reference sequence). Trimming cost V 8 bases and J 2 bases; bases outside gene matches: 17. This CDR3 is 18 amino acids long. CDR3 protein: CASLKGLLPNSNTGELFF. In nucleotides, the CDR3 is TGTGCCAGCTTAAAGGGACTACTTCCGAATTCAAACACCGGGGAGCTGTTTTTT.

The chain joins TRBV10-1 to TRBJ2-3; D possibly corresponds to TRBD1 (6 bases). V lost 11 bases to trimming and J lost 2 bases, with 14 bases between them. The CDR3 has 13 residues. Germline loops: CDR1 WNHNN, CDR2 SYGVQD (reference sequence). CDR3 nucleotides: TGCGCCTCCCGGGACATATACACAGATACGCAGTATTTT. Translating gives CASRDIYTDTQYF.

The chain employs TRBV6-5 and TRBJ2-2; D unclear. The CDR3 totals 14 residues. Germline V gene data show CDR1 as MNHEY and CDR2 as SVGAGI. The V and J ends lost 6 bases and 5 bases respectively, with 13 bases between them. The CDR3, as DNA: TGTGCCAGCAGCCGAACTATCACTACCGGGGAGCTGTTTTTT. It specifies CASSRTITTGELFF.

The chain recombines TRBV19 with TRBJ1-2; perhaps TRBD1 as D (5 bases). Germline CDR1 and CDR2: LNHDA and SQIVND (reference sequence). The CDR3 totals 13 residues. Deletions cut 1 base from V and 8 bases from J, with 11 bases between. The CDR3 nucleotides are TGTGCCAGTAGTATAGTTCAGGGATCCGGCTACACCTTC. This gives the protein CASSIVQGSGYTF. The entire variable domain, with the rest obtained from reference TRBV19 and TRBJ1-2, is as follows: DGGITQSPKYLFRKEGQNVTLSCEQNLNHDAMYWYRQDPGQGLRLIYYSQIVNDFQKGDIAEGYSVSREKKESFPLTVTSAQKNPTAFYLCASSIVQGSGYTFGSGTRLTVV.

The chain joins TRBV7-8 to TRBJ2-7; D is ambiguous. Germline loops: CDR1 SGHVS, CDR2 FQNEAQ. CDR3 length: 11 residues. V was clipped by 5 bases and J by 6 bases, with 8 bases between them. The CDR3 coding sequence is TGTGCCAGCAGCCTGACGTTCGAGCAGTACTTC. Translation gives CASSLTFEQYF. The full variable domain, in which reference TRBV7-8 and TRBJ2-7 provide the parts outside the CDR3, is GAGVSQSPRYKVAKRGQDVALRCDPISGHVSLFWYQQALGQGPEFLTYFQNEAQLDKSGLPSDRFFAERPEGSVSTLKIQRTQQEDSAVYLCASSLTFEQYFGPGTRLTVT.

This clone was counted once. V and J are TRBV19 and TRBJ2-4, with D possibly matching TRBD1 (6 bases). From germline, CDR1 is LNHDA and CDR2 SQIVND (reference sequence). V lost 3 bases and J 5 bases, leaving 11 bases between the germline ends. This CDR3 comprises 14 residues. CDR3 bases: TGTGCCAGTAGTATTAGGGGGACACAAAACATTCAGTACTTC. The encoded protein is CASSIRGTQNIQYF.

V gene TRBV6-5 combines with J gene TRBJ1-1; tentative D call: TRBD1 (5 bases). CDR3 length: 12 amino acids. Germline V gene lookup returns CDR1 MNHEY and CDR2 SVGAGI. V lost 6 bases and J lost 3, with 8 bases in between. The CDR3 loop reads CASRWGDTEAFF. The CDR3 region has the DNA TGTGCCAGCAGGTGGGGGGACACTGAAGCTTTCTTT.

This chain joins TRBV9 and TRBJ2-2, with a tentative D call TRBD1 (6 bases). The CDR3 covers 15 residues. Deletions cut 4 bases from V and 2 bases from J, with 12 bases between. The germline gives CDR1 SGDLS, CDR2 YYNGEE. CDR3 bases: TGTGCCAGCAGCCGGACAGCGACTAACACCGGGGAGCTGTTTTTT. This translates into CASSRTATNTGELFF.

The chain has TRBV7-9 and TRBJ1-3; maybe TRBD1 (6 bases). V was shortened by 3 bases and J by 8 bases, with 11 bases between the two germline ends. The CDR3 runs to 13 residues. Germline V gene data show CDR1 as SEHNR and CDR2 as FQNEAQ (reference sequence). The CDR3 is CASSLGGADTIYF. DNA for the CDR3: TGTGCCAGCAGCTTGGGGGGGGCGGACACCATATATTTT.

V usage is TRBV2 and J usage is TRBJ2-5, with TRBD2 matching 9 bases. Germline V CDR1 and CDR2: SNHLY, FYNNEI. The trim removed 1 base at V and 2 bases at J, leaving 5 bases unmatched. The CDR3 is 16 residues long. CDR3 in amino acids: CASSEGVSGGQETQYF. CDR3 sequence (DNA): TGTGCCAGCAGTGAAGGTGTTAGCGGGGGACAAGAGACCCAGTACTTC.

The chain combines TRBV19 with TRBJ2-7; TRBD2 matches 7 bases. J lost 2 bases, V lost 5 bases, and 15 bases had no gene match. The CDR3 contains 17 residues. CDR1 and CDR2 (germline): LNHDA, SQIVND (reference sequence). For the CDR3, the DNA is TGTGCCAGTAGTGTGAACGAGGGGACTACCCTAACCTACGAGCAGTACGTC. Translated, it gives CASSVNEGTTLTYEQYV.

This chain links TRBV19 with TRBJ2-2, with D perhaps matching TRBD1 or TRBD2 (5 bases each). The CDR3 runs to 18 residues. CDR1 and CDR2 (germline): LNHDA, SQIVND (reference sequence). Trimming stripped 7 bases from V and 2 bases from J, with 23 bases between. The CDR3 loop reads CASNTNRQGRRNTGELFF. The CDR3 DNA is TGTGCCAGTAACACGAACCGTCAGGGACGGCGAAACACCGGGGAGCTGTTTTTT.

In nucleotides, the CDR3 is TGTGCCAGCAGCTTTACAGGGGCGAGGGGCACTGAAGCTTTCTTT. Its translation: CASSFTGARGTEAFF. V is TRBV7-2 and J is TRBJ1-1, with 7 bases fitting TRBD1. The CDR3 is 15 amino acids. The junction had 8 bases not matched to a gene; V was cut back by 3 bases and J by 4 bases. Germline V gene data show CDR1 as SGHTA and CDR2 as FQGNSA.

This clone was seen a handful of times. The chain employs TRBV27 and TRBJ1-2; D gene uncertain. Germline-derived CDR1 and CDR2 are MNHEY and SMNVEV (reference sequence). CDR3 length: 11 amino acids. V lost 5 bases and J 6 bases, leaving 7 bases between the germline ends. DNA of the CDR3: TGTGCCAGCAGTGCGGGGAATGGCTACACCTTC. This encodes CASSAGNGYTF.

The CDR3 sequence: CASSLFSLNTEAFF. The CDR3 DNA reads TGTGCCAGCAGCTTATTTTCCCTGAACACTGAAGCTTTCTTT. The chain employs TRBV7-8 and TRBJ1-1, with D unresolved. Germline V CDR1 and CDR2: SGHVS, FQNEAQ. The CDR3 is 14 amino acids. Trimming stripped 2 bases from V and 0 bases from J, with 7 bases between.

A single count supports this clone. The DNA for the CDR3 is TGTGCCAGCAGCTCCCAGTGGGGGGGCGGCTACACCTTC. Protein sequence: CASSSQWGGGYTF. This chain joins TRBV9 and TRBJ1-2, with TRBD1 as a possible D gene (6 bases). The CDR3 has 13 amino acids. In germline, CDR1 is SGDLS, CDR2 YYNGEE. V lost 4 bases, J lost 8 bases, and 15 bases lay in between.

In this sample, this clone turned up once. The chain carries TRBV30 and TRBJ1-2; tentative D call: TRBD1 (6 bases). Trimming pared 1 base from V and 6 bases from J, leaving 15 bases between. Germline lookup yields CDR1 GTSNPN and CDR2 SVGIG (reference sequence). This CDR3 has 14 residues. CDR3 DNA: TGTGCCTGGAGTGGGACAACAGGGACTGATGGCTACACCTTC. Translated: CAWSGTTGTDGYTF.

The chain employs TRBV6-4 and TRBJ1-2; 9 bases agree with TRBD1. Germline V gene sequence: CDR1 MRHNA, CDR2 SNTAGT. CDR3 length equals 18 residues. The J segment lost 1 base and the V segment lost 6 bases, leaving 15 bases of the junction unmatched. The CDR3 DNA reads as TGTGCCAGCAGAAAAACCGGGACAGGGAGTCTCGGTAACTATGGCTACACCTTC. Encoded protein: CASRKTGTGSLGNYGYTF.

The rearrangement joins TRBV19 to TRBJ2-2; D not certain. CDR1 LNHDA and CDR2 SQIVND come from the germline V gene (reference sequence). The CDR3 has 14 amino acids. The ends were cut back, 5 bases at V and 0 bases at J, with 7 bases in the middle. The CDR3 sequence is CASSPAPNTGELFF. The CDR3 DNA is TGTGCCAGTAGTCCGGCACCGAACACCGGGGAGCTGTTTTTT.